This T cell receptor (beta chain) came from a study of blood T cell repertoires in COVID-19. The wider study: Collection of acute and convalescent COVID-19 samples took place in the United States, Italy and Spain. Sample material is recorded as cDNA or gDNA derived from T cells, B-cell-depleted T cells, or PBMCs.

Original processing notes: By means of reference gene primer amplification, nucleated cell counts were estimated. Only in-frame clones appear in the TCRdb table, and some are missing; sequencing was by immunoSEQ multiplex PCR. From that table come the V and J calls and clone size; the DNA was used to work out D and trimming. The table lists under 90,000 clones, roughly 83% of them singletons. The CDR3 consists of 13 residues. Trimming cost V 0 bases and J 10 bases, with 11 bases left between them. The germline gives CDR1 KGHDR, CDR2 SFDVKD. The receptor was isolated from a man older than 75 with acute or convalescent COVID-19. The V call is TRBV24-1, the J call TRBJ1-1; D might be TRBD1 (5 bases). The sample was peripheral blood. DNA of the CDR3: TGTGCCACCAGTGATTTGCAAGGGGCGTCAGCTTTCTTT. Protein: CATSDLQGASAFF.